Below are 22 T cell receptor beta chains sequenced from a single sample in a study of patients and donors after allogeneic stem cell transplantation. TCRdb reprocessed the RT-PCR reads with MiXCR, giving one entry per CDR3 protein. This sample has roughly 880,000 distinct CDR3 sequences, with more than 15% found just once. Input material: blood, either unsorted or a sorted T cell fraction (not recorded which). These receptors were taken from a human donor who was either an allogeneic HSCT recipient or a stem cell or donor lymphocyte infusion donor (not recorded which). It is not recorded whose cells these are; they may come from a transplant donor.

The chain employs TRBV20-1 and TRBJ2-2, with D unclear. Per the germline V gene, CDR1 is DFQATT and CDR2 is SNEGSKA (reference sequence). The CDR3 is made up of 13 amino acids. With 4 bases removed from V and 5 bases from J, the gap between germline ends came to 11 bases. CDR3 nucleotide sequence: TGCAGTGCTACCGACCCTAGGACCGGGGAGCTGTTTTTT. Protein sequence: CSATDPRTGELFF.

A few counts support this clonotype. The chain is built from TRBV29-1 and TRBJ2-1, with D maybe TRBD1 (6 bases). Trimming took 2 bases from V and 2 from J, leaving 7 bases between them. The germline V gene has CDR1 SQVTM and CDR2 ANQGSEA. CDR3 size: 13 residues. The CDR3, as DNA: TGCAGCGTTGAAAAGGGGGCCTACAATGAGCAGTTCTTC. This gives the protein CSVEKGAYNEQFF.

The chain recombines TRBV20-1 with TRBJ2-2; D ambiguous. CDR1 is DFQATT and CDR2 is SNEGSKA in the germline V gene (reference sequence). The CDR3 covers 13 residues. The CDR3 bases are TGCATCCGCTGTGATTTGAACACCGGGGAGCTGTTTTTT. Translation gives CIRCDLNTGELFF.

This chain connects TRBV9 to TRBJ1-1; 8 positions match TRBD1. With V trimmed by 0 bases and J by 1 base, 2 bases remained unmatched. This CDR3 has 15 residues. Germline lookup yields CDR1 SGDLS and CDR2 YYNGEE. The CDR3 bases are TGTGCCAGCAGCGTAGAGGACAGGGCGAACACTGAAGCTTTCTTT. Residues: CASSVEDRANTEAFF.

This clonotype was detected only a few times. The chain has TRBV4-3 and TRBJ1-1; D is undetermined. Germline V gene sequence: CDR1 LGHNA, CDR2 YSLEER. This CDR3 spans 14 amino acids. Deletions cut 0 bases from V and 4 bases from J, with 9 bases between. DNA of the CDR3: TGCGCCAGCAGCCAAGAAACGGGGAGCACTGAAGCTTTCTTT. This codes for CASSQETGSTEAFF.

The genes are TRBV5-1 and TRBJ2-3, with 10 nucleotides matching TRBD1. Germline loops: CDR1 SGHRS, CDR2 YFSETQ. The ends lost 3 bases at V and 7 bases at J; junction bases unmatched: 14. The CDR3 sequence is 17 residues long. The CDR3 DNA reads as TGCGCCAGCAGCTCAAGACAGGGGGCCCTCGTCGCTTATACGCAGTATTTT. Residues: CASSSRQGALVAYTQYF.

This sequence joins TRBV20-1 and TRBJ2-2; D remains unclear. This CDR3 has 12 amino acids. The V gene's germline CDR1 is DFQATT and CDR2 SNEGSKA (reference sequence). The V and J ends lost 5 bases and 2 bases respectively, with 6 bases between them. CDR3 sequence: CSAPDNTGELFF. The DNA of the CDR3 is TGCAGTGCTCCCGACAACACCGGGGAGCTGTTTTTT.

Many counts were recorded for this clonotype. The chain has TRBV5-1 and TRBJ2-1; D perhaps matches TRBD1 (6 bases). The CDR3 is 14 amino acids. The V end was cut by 0 bases, the J end by 6 bases, with 10 bases between. Germline CDR1 is SGHRS and CDR2 is YFSETQ. The CDR3, as DNA: TGCGCCAGCAGCTTGGTACAGGGTTCCAATGAGCAGTTCTTC. As protein: CASSLVQGSNEQFF. Full variable domain (outside the CDR3, taken from reference TRBV5-1 and TRBJ2-1): KAGVTQTPRYLIKTRGQQVTLSCSPISGHRSVSWYQQTPGQGLQFLFEYFSETQRNKGNFPGRFSGRQFSNSRSEMNVSTLELGDSALYLCASSLVQGSNEQFFGPGTRLTVL.

V gene TRBV30 combines with J gene TRBJ2-7; D is unclear. Germline V gives CDR1 GTSNPN, CDR2 SVGIG (reference sequence). This CDR3 is 14 amino acids long. Trimming took 0 bases from V and 0 from J, leaving 9 bases between them. This CDR3 is CAWSVLQSSYEQYF. CDR3 in DNA: TGTGCCTGGAGTGTACTTCAGAGCTCCTACGAGCAGTACTTC.

This clonotype was found a few times. The genes are TRBV28 and TRBJ2-3; 9 bases fit TRBD1. This CDR3 region has 14 residues. With 5 bases clipped from V and 4 bases from J, the junction kept 4 bases outside the gene matches. CDR1 is MDHEN, CDR2 SYDVKM, per germline. The CDR3, as DNA: TGTGCCAGCAGTCAGACAGGGGGGCCAGATACGCAGTATTTT. Its protein product is CASSQTGGPDTQYF. Based on the CDR3 plus reference TRBV28 and TRBJ2-3, the full variable domain is DVKVTQSSRYLVKRTGEKVFLECVQDMDHENMFWYRQDPGLGLRLIYFSYDVKMKEKGDIPEGYSVSREKKERFSLILESASTNQTSMYLCASSQTGGPDTQYFGPGTRLTVL.

J is TRBJ1-2 and V is TRBV20-1; TRBD1 aligns across 7 bases. V was clipped by 6 bases and J by 5 bases; unmatched bases: 6. Germline CDR1 and CDR2: DFQATT and SNEGSKA (reference sequence). This CDR3 has 12 amino acids. The CDR3 DNA reads as TGCAGTGCAAGGGGGACAGCATATGGCTACACCTTC. This gives the protein CSARGTAYGYTF.

This clonotype was recorded a few times. The chain combines TRBV27 with TRBJ2-5; 11 nucleotides line up with TRBD2. CDR1 is MNHEY, CDR2 SMNVEV, per germline (reference sequence). Trimming removed 5 bases from V and 7 bases from J; junction bases left unmatched: 6. The CDR3 sequence is 14 residues long. Here the CDR3 reads CASSIGTSGWTQYF. DNA for the CDR3: TGTGCCAGCAGTATCGGGACTAGCGGTTGGACCCAGTACTTC.

The rearrangement joins TRBV14 to TRBJ2-2; 7 nucleotides align to TRBD2. Germline V CDR1 and CDR2: SGHDN, FVKESK. The V gene end was trimmed by 3 bases and the J gene end by 6 bases; junction bases not matched to a gene: 4. The CDR3 loop spans 14 amino acids. The CDR3 nucleotides read TGTGCCAGCAGCCAGAAAGGGAGGGCCGGGGAGCTGTTTTTT. The encoded protein is CASSQKGRAGELFF.

V gene TRBV25-1 combines with J gene TRBJ2-5, with D perhaps assigned TRBD1 or TRBD2 (5 bases each). V gave up 4 bases and J gave up 1 base, with 10 bases separating them. The CDR3 length is 14 residues. Germline assignment: CDR1 MGHDK and CDR2 SYGVNS. The CDR3 sequence: CASSASGTQETQYF. DNA for the CDR3: TGTGCCAGCAGTGCATCCGGGACCCAAGAGACCCAGTACTTC.

This clonotype was seen only a few times. The chain uses TRBV12-3 or TRBV12-4 and TRBJ2-1; 8 bases are a match to TRBD2. Trimming cost V 7 bases and J 3 bases; bases outside gene matches: 11. This CDR3 region has 16 residues. The CDR3 spells CASTPLGRADYNEQFF. The CDR3 region has the DNA TGTGCCAGCACCCCTCTCGGGAGGGCCGACTACAATGAGCAGTTCTTC.

The chain links TRBV20-1 to TRBJ2-3, with TRBD2 as a possible D gene (5 bases). The germline V gene has CDR1 DFQATT and CDR2 SNEGSKA (reference sequence). V shed 4 bases and J shed 5 bases, with 10 bases lying between them. The CDR3 contains 12 residues. CDR3 bases: TGCAGTGCTACGCGGGTGCAAGATACGCAGTATTTT. Protein: CSATRVQDTQYF.

This clonotype was observed a few times. This chain uses TRBV7-9 with TRBJ1-2, with D uncertain. The germline CDR1 and CDR2 sequences are SEHNR and FQNEAQ (reference sequence). Trimming shortened V by 1 base and J by 5 bases, and 11 bases separated the two germline ends. The CDR3 extends over 14 amino acids. In DNA form, the CDR3 reads TGTGCCAGCAGCTTAGGGACCTCATCTTATGGCTACACCTTC. This sequence encodes CASSLGTSSYGYTF.

The chain uses TRBV29-1 and TRBJ1-1, with TRBD1 as a possible D gene (6 bases). Germline values: CDR1 SQVTM, CDR2 ANQGSEA. This CDR3 has 12 amino acids. V lost 6 bases and J 2 bases, leaving 10 bases between the germline ends. The chain's CDR3 is CSVIRGNTEAFF. The CDR3 DNA reads as TGCAGCGTCATCAGGGGAAACACTGAAGCTTTCTTT.

The chain combines TRBV30 with TRBJ2-7; D is ambiguous. The CDR3 runs 11 residues. Trimming removed 3 bases at V and 3 bases at J, with 6 bases between. Germline CDR1 and CDR2: GTSNPN and SVGIG (reference sequence). The CDR3 here is CAWRSNYEQYF. The DNA of the CDR3 is TGTGCCTGGAGGTCCAACTACGAGCAGTACTTC.

The chain joins TRBV12-3 or TRBV12-4 to TRBJ1-1; D is perhaps TRBD1 (6 bases). Trimming stripped 5 bases from V and 4 bases from J, with 14 bases between. The CDR3 length is 14 residues. The DNA of the CDR3 is TGTGCCAGCAGTCCGGGGGCCCGGCGCACTGAAGCTTTCTTT. The encoded protein is CASSPGARRTEAFF.

The V gene is TRBV11-2, the J gene TRBJ2-1, with 10 positions matching TRBD2. The CDR3 is made up of 15 amino acids. Trimming took 3 bases from V and 6 from J; bases not matched to a gene: 5. Germline V gene lookup returns CDR1 SGHAT and CDR2 FQNNGV. CDR3 protein: CASSFPGLAINEQFF. CDR3 bases: TGTGCCAGCAGCTTCCCGGGACTAGCGATCAATGAGCAGTTCTTC.

CDR3 nucleotide sequence: TGTGCCAGCACGGACAGGAGCTCTGGAAACACCATATATTTT. This gives the protein CASTDRSSGNTIYF. The rearrangement links TRBV6-1 to TRBJ1-3; TRBD1 matches at 7 bases. The CDR3 length is 14 residues. V lost 7 bases, J lost 0 bases, and 3 bases stayed unmatched. Germline V gene data show CDR1 as MNHNS and CDR2 as SASEGT.